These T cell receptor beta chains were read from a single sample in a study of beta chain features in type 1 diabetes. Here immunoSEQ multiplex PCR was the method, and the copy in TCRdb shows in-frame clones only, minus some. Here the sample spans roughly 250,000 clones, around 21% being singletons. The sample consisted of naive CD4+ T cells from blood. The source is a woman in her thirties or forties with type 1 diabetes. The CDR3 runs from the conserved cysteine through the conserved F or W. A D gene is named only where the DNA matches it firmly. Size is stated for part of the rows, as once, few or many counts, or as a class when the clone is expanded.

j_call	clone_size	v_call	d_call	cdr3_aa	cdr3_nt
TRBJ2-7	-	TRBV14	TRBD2	CASSSGTSGGPLYEQYF	TGTGCCAGCAGCTCCGGGACTAGCGGGGGGCCCCTCTACGAGCAGTACTTC
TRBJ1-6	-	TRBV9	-	CASSVGESYNSPLHF	TGTGCCAGCAGCGTTGGGGAGTCCTATAATTCACCCCTCCACTTT
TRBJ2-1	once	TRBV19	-	CASSMGLSSYNEQFF	TGTGCCAGTAGTATGGGGCTAAGCTCCTACAATGAGCAGTTCTTC
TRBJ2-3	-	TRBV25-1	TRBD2	CASNSGGAVDTQYF	TGTGCCAGCAACAGCGGGGGGGCCGTAGATACGCAGTATTTT
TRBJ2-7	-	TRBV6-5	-	CASSSGHPEQYF	TGTGCCAGCAGCTCGGGACACCCCGAGCAGTACTTC
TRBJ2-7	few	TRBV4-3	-	CASSQVEFAYEQYF	TGCGCCAGCAGCCAAGTGGAGTTTGCCTACGAGCAGTACTTC
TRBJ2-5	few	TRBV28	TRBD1	CATQGRETQYF	TGTGCCACACAGGGGCGTGAGACCCAGTACTTC
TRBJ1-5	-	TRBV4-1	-	CASSAAFQGWEPQHF	TGCGCCAGCAGCGCCGCGTTTCAGGGTTGGGAGCCCCAGCATTTT
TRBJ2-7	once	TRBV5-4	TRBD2	CASSIGTSNYEQYF	TGTGCCAGCAGCATCGGGACTAGTAACTACGAGCAGTACTTC
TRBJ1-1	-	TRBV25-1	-	CASSADFPKAEAFF	TGTGCCAGCAGCGCCGACTTCCCTAAGGCTGAAGCTTTCTTT
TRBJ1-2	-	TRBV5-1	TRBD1	CASSLTGGDGYTF	TGCGCCAGCAGCTTGACAGGGGGGGATGGCTACACCTTC
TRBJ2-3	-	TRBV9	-	CASSVGVLDIASTDTQYF	TGTGCCAGCAGCGTAGGGGTTCTTGACATCGCCAGCACAGATACGCAGTATTTT